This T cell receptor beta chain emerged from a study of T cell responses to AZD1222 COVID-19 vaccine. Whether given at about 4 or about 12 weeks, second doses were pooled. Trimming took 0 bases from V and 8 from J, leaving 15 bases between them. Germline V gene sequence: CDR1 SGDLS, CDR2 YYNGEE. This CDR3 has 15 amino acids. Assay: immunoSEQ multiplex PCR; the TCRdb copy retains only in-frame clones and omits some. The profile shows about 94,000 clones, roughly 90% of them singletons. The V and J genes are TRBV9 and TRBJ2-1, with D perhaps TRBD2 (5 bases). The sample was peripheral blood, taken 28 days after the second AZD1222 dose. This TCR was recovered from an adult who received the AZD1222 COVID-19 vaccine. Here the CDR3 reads CASSVATGLDYEQFF. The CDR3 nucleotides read TGTGCCAGCAGCGTAGCAACGGGATTGGACTATGAGCAGTTCTTC. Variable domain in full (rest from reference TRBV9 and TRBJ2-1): DSGVTQTPKHLITATGQRVTLRCSPRSGDLSVYWYQQSLDQGLQFLIQYYNGEERAKGNILERFSAQQFPDLHSELNLSSLELGDSALYFCASSVATGLDYEQFFGPGTRLTVL.